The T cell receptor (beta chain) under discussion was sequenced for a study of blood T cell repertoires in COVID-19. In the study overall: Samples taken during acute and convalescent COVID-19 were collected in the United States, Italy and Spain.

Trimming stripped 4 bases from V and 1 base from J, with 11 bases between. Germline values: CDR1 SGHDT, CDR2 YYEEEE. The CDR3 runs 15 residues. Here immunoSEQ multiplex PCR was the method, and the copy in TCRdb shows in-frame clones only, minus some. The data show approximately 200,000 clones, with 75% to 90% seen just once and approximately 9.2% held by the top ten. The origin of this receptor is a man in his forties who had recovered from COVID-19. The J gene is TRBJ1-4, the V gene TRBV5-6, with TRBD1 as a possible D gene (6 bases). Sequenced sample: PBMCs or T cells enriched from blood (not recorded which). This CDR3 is CASSPQQGTNEKLFF. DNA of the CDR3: TGTGCCAGCAGCCCACAACAGGGAACTAATGAAAAACTGTTTTTT.